This T cell receptor beta chain was identified in a study of T cells in Graves' hyperthyroidism and ophthalmopathy. This clonotype appeared many times. Its antigen is as yet unknown. General study points: Before onset, by a median of 6.5 months, the model predicted ophthalmopathy.

On the basis of clinical symptoms, serum thyroxine and TRAb, thyroid ultrasound and orbital computed tomography, diagnoses were made. TCR beta CDR3 regions were amplified from RNA. During a first-round RT-PCR of the TCR CDR3, the HTBI primer set was used. TCRdb independently ran MiXCR on the multiplex PCR reads; one entry per CDR3 protein. The table has some 720,000 distinct CDR3 sequences, about a sixth seen once. This clonotype was obtained from a young man with Graves' hyperthyroidism. The source material was blood.

CDR3: CASSFPGTGFYDDQPQHF. The CDR3 bases are TGTGCCAGCAGTTTTCCCGGGACAGGGTTTTATGACGATCAGCCCCAGCATTTT. V is TRBV28 and J is TRBJ1-5; 9 bases map to TRBD1. The CDR3 has 18 amino acids. Germline V CDR1 and CDR2: MDHEN, SYDVKM. V lost 3 bases and J lost 5; bases outside the gene matches: 14.